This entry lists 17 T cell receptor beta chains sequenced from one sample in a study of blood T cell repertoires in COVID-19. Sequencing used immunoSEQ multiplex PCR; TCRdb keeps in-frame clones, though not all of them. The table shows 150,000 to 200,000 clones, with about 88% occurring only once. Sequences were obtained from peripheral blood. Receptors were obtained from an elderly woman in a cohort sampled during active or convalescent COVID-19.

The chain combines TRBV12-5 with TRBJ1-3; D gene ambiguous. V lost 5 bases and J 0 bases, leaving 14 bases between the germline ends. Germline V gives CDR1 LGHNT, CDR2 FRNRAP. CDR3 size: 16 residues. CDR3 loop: CASGLLETGSGNTIYF. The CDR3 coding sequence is TGTGCTAGTGGTCTTTTGGAGACCGGCTCTGGAAACACCATATATTTT.

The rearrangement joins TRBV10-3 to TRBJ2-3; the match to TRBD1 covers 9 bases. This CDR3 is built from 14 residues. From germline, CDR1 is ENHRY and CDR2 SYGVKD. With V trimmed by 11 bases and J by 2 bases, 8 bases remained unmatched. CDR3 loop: CAADDRGDTDTQYF. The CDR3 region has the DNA TGTGCCGCCGACGACAGGGGGGACACAGATACGCAGTATTTT.

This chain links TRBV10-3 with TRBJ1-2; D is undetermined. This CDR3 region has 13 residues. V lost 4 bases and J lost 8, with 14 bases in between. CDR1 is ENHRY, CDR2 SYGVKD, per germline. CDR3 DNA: TGTGCCATCAGTGTGGAGGGAGAGGAAGGCTACACCTTC. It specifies CAISVEGEEGYTF.

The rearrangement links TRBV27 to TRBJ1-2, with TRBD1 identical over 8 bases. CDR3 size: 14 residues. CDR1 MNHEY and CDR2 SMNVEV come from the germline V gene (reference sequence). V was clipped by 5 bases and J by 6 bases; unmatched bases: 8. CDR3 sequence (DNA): TGTGCCAGCAGTACGGGACAGGCATGGCATGGCTACACCTTC. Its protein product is CASSTGQAWHGYTF.

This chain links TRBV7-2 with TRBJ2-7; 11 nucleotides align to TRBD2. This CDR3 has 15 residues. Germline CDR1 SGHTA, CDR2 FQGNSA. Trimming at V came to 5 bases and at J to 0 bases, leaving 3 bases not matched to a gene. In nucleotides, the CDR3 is TGTGCCAGCAGCCTGGGACTAGCGGTCTCCTACGAGCAGTACTTC. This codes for CASSLGLAVSYEQYF.

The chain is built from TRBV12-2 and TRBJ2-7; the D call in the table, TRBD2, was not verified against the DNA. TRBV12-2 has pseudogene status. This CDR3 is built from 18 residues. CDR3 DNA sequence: TGTGCAAGTCGCTTAGGCACTAGCGGGAGAAGAATCGTCTACGAGCAGTACGTC. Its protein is CASRLGTSGRRIVYEQYV.

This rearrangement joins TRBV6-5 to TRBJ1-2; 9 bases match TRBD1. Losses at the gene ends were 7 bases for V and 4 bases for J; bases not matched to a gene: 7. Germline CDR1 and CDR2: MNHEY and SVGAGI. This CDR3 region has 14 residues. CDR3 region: CASTRQGGAYGYTF. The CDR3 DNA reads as TGTGCCAGCACCCGACAGGGGGGAGCCTATGGCTACACCTTC.

CDR3 DNA: TGTGCCACCAGCCCCCGGGTTCTACACGAGCAGTACTTC. Amino acids: CATSPRVLHEQYF. This chain joins TRBV15 and TRBJ2-7; D unresolved. V was shortened by 5 bases and J by 5 bases, with 13 bases between the two germline ends. The CDR3 has 13 amino acids. CDR1 and CDR2 (germline): LNHNV, YYDKDF (reference sequence).

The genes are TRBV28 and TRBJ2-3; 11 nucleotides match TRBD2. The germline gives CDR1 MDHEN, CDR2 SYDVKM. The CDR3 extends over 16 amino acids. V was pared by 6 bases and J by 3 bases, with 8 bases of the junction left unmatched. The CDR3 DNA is TGTGCCAGCAGCCCCTCTAGCGGGGGGTGGACAGATACGCAGTATTTT. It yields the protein CASSPSSGGWTDTQYF.

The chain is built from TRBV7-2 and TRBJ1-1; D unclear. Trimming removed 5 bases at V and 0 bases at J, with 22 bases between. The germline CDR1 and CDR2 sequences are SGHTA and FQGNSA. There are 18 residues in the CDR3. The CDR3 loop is CASSPTRVFIGVNTEAFF. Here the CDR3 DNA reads TGTGCCAGCAGCCCGACCCGGGTCTTTATCGGGGTGAACACTGAAGCTTTCTTT.

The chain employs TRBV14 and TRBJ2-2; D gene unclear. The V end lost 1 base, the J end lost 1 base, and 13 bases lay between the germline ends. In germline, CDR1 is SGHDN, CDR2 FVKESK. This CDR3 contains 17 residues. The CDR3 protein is CASSQAVGRRNTGELFF. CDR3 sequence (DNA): TGTGCCAGCAGCCAAGCCGTGGGCCGCCGGAACACCGGGGAGCTGTTTTTT.

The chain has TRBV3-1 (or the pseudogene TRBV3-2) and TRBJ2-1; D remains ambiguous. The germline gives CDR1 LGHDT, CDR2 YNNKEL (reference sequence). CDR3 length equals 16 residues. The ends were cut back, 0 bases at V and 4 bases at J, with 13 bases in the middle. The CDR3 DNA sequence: TGTGCCAGCAGCCAAGATAGAGTAGCAGCTTACAATGAGCAGTTCTTC. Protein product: CASSQDRVAAYNEQFF.

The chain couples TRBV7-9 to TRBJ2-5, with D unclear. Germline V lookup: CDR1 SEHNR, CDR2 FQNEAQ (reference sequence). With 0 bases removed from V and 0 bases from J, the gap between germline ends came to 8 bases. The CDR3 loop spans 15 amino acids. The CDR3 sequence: CASSLADWYQETQYF. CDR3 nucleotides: TGTGCCAGCAGCTTAGCCGACTGGTACCAAGAGACCCAGTACTTC.

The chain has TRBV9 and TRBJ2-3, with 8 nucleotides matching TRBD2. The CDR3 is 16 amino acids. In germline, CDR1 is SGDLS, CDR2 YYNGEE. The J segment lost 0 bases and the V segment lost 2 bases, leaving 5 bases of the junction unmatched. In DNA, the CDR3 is TGTGCCAGCAGCGTTTATAGCGGGATCAGCACAGATACGCAGTATTTT. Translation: CASSVYSGISTDTQYF.

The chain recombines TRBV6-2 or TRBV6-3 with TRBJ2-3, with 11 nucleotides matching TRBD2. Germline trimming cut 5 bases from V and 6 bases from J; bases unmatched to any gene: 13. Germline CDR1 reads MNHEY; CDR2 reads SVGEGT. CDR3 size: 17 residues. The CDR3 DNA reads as TGTGCCAGCAGTCCCCGGGGTAGCGGGGGGGCCGCTGATACGCAGTATTTT. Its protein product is CASSPRGSGGAADTQYF.

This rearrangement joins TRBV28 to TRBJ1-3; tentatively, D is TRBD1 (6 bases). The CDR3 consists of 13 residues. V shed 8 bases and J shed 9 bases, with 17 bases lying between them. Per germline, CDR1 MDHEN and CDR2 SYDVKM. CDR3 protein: CASFWGGGGTIYF. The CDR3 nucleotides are TGTGCCAGCTTCTGGGGGGGCGGGGGCACCATATATTTT.

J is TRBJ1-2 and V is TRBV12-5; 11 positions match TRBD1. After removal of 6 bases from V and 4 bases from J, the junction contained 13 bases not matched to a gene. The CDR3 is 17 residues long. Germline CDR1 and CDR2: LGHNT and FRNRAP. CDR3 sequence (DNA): TGTGCTAGTGGCTTTACGAAAGGACAGGGGGCTGGCTATGGCTACACCTTC. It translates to CASGFTKGQGAGYGYTF.